Reported below is one T cell receptor beta chain. The germline V and J ends were trimmed by 1 base and 6 bases, with 9 bases remaining between them. Germline CDR1 is GTSNPN and CDR2 is SVGIG (reference sequence). This CDR3 has 12 residues. This sample's treatment: around 19 received Ad26.COV2.S at low or high dose, single or two shots; about five received placebo; per-sample allocation not given. Sampling took place 63 days after the first vaccine or placebo injection. Within Boston, the person who donated was an adult of 18-55 years. The data were taken from a study of Ad26.COV2.S vaccination and SARS-CoV-2 variants. Study information: COV1001, an Ad26.COV2.S trial, supplied this vaccine-arm donor.

The data were produced by immunoSEQ multiplex PCR, yet TCRdb's version contains in-frame clones alone and is incomplete. The sample lists a few hundred thousand clones, more than 75% seen once, with roughly 3.1% in the top ten. This clonotype originated in a person between 18 and 59 years old who received the Ad26.COV2.S COVID-19 vaccine or a placebo. V is TRBV30 and J is TRBJ1-1; no clear D gene. Material: peripheral blood, obtained in a trial of Ad26.COV2.S vaccine versus placebo. CDR3 in DNA: TGTGCCTGGAGTGGCCCCCAGCCTGAAGCTTTCTTT. It yields the protein CAWSGPQPEAFF.